The T cell receptor beta chain described here comes from a study of Tregs in tolerant kidney transplant recipients. This table comes from immunoSEQ multiplex PCR, and its TCRdb copy is limited to in-frame clones, with some not included. The sample comprises about 64,000 clones, more than 75% of which are singletons, and approximately 3.9% rests with the top ten. The germline V gene encodes CDR1 MNHEY and CDR2 SVGAGI. This CDR3 has 14 residues. The V gene lost 4 bases and the J gene lost 0 bases, with 7 bases spanning the gap. Related graft donors supplied nonmyeloablative bone marrow transplants, and mixed chimerism was transient.

The sample in question was CD4+ T cells from blood (PBMCs), obtained 6 months after the transplant. This TCR was recovered from a human patient who received a combined kidney and bone marrow transplant. Part of the T cells may come from the graft donor. The chain carries TRBV6-5 and TRBJ1-5; D remains ambiguous. DNA for the CDR3: TGTGCCAGCAGTTCACATCATAGCAATCAGCCCCAGCATTTT. This gives the protein CASSSHHSNQPQHF.